Listed below are T cell receptor beta chains from one sample, sequenced in a study of beta chain features in type 1 diabetes. Assay used: immunoSEQ multiplex PCR; TCRdb lists only in-frame clones, some missing. The sample lists fewer than 150,000 clones, about 7% occurring once. Sequenced: central memory CD4+ T cells from blood. Every receptor here comes from a woman between 25 and 40 years old in good health. Each CDR3 is given with its conserved first and last residue. A D gene is named only where the DNA matches it firmly. Clone size is shown for a subset of rows, as once, few, many or a class of expanded clone.

-	TRBV28	TRBJ2-6	few	TGTGCCAGCAGTTTACAGATGGGGGCGGGTGGGGCCAACGTCCTGACTTTC	CASSLQMGAGGANVLTF
-	TRBV25-1	TRBJ2-5	few	TGTGCCAGCAGTGATCGTTGGACTCAAGAGACCCAGTACTTC	CASSDRWTQETQYF
TRBD1	TRBV28	TRBJ2-4	-	TGTGCCAGCAGGCTTGCTGGACAGGGGAGAACCAAAAACATTCAGTACTTC	CASRLAGQGRTKNIQYF
-	TRBV30	TRBJ1-2	many	TGTGCCTGGAGCAGACCCGGACAGAGGCCTGACTATGGCTACACCTTC	CAWSRPGQRPDYGYTF
-	TRBV7-2	TRBJ2-7	-	TGTGCCAGCAGCTCCCAAAACTCCTACGAGCAGTACTTC	CASSSQNSYEQYF
-	TRBV5-5	TRBJ1-4	-	TGTGCCAGCAGCCCGGGGGGGGCAACTAATGAAAAACTGTTTTTT	CASSPGGATNEKLFF
TRBD2	TRBV28	TRBJ2-7	few	TGTGCCAGCAGTTCTCCGACTAGCGGCTCCTACGAGCAGTACTTC	CASSSPTSGSYEQYF
-	TRBV11-2	TRBJ2-3	-	TGTGCCAGCAGCTTAGTCAGCGGCGTGAGCACAGATACGCAGTATTTT	CASSLVSGVSTDTQYF
-	TRBV28	TRBJ1-2	-	TGTGCCAGCAGTCCAGGACAGCTCTATGGCTACACCTTC	CASSPGQLYGYTF
-	TRBV7-2	TRBJ1-1	few	TGTGCCAGCAGCCCAAGTGGGGGCAACACTGAAGCTTTCTTT	CASSPSGGNTEAFF
-	TRBV11-2	TRBJ2-1	-	TGTGCCAGCAGCTTGCAGGGTAGGATACTTAACAATGAGCAGTTCTTC	CASSLQGRILNNEQFF
TRBD2	TRBV11-2	TRBJ2-5	-	TGTGCCAGCAGCGGACGGGGACTACCCCAAGAGACCCAGTACTTC	CASSGRGLPQETQYF
-	TRBV28	TRBJ2-5	-	TGTGCCAGCACCAGTTGGGAGACCCAGTACTTC	CASTSWETQYF
TRBD2	TRBV7-3	TRBJ2-3	few	TGTGCCAGCAGCTTACCCCGGACTAGCGGCCCTAGCACAGATACGCAGTATTTT	CASSLPRTSGPSTDTQYF
-	TRBV15	TRBJ2-1	-	TGTGCCACCAGCAGGAGGTCGCAAGCGCCGAACAATGAGCAGTTCTTC	CATSRRSQAPNNEQFF
-	TRBV4-2	TRBJ2-7	few	TGTGCCAGCAGCCATGGACAAAAACAGCAGTACTTC	CASSHGQKQQYF
TRBD1	TRBV7-2	TRBJ1-1	many	TGTGCCAGCAGCAACCGACAGGGGGCGAATGCTTTCTTT	CASSNRQGANAFF
-	TRBV30	TRBJ1-1	-	TGTGCCGGGGTGGGAGGGGATACTGAAGCTTTCTTT	CAGVGGDTEAFF
TRBD1	TRBV7-9	TRBJ2-3	-	TGTGCCAGCAGTCTACAGGGGGCAGATACGCAGTATTTT	CASSLQGADTQYF
-	TRBV4-2	TRBJ2-1	few	TGTGCCAGCAGCCAAGTGGGAGCTAGAACAGACAATGAGCAGTTCTTC	CASSQVGARTDNEQFF
-	TRBV6-5	TRBJ1-1	-	TGTGCCAGCACCTACAGAGATTCGAACACTGAAGCTTTCTTT	CASTYRDSNTEAFF
TRBD2	TRBV19	TRBJ2-4	many	TGTGCCAGTAGTATAGAGGGACTAGCGTCCGGAAACATTCAGTACTTC	CASSIEGLASGNIQYF
TRBD1	TRBV27	TRBJ2-2	many	TGTGCCAGCAGACGGACAGGGGTCGTCGGGGAGCTGTTTTTT	CASRRTGVVGELFF
-	TRBV11-2	TRBJ2-7	-	TGTGCCAGCAGCTTAGACAGTTACGAGCAGTACTTC	CASSLDSYEQYF
-	TRBV6-5	TRBJ2-3	few	TGTGCCAGCATACGCGACTCCACAGATACGCAGTATTTT	CASIRDSTDTQYF
TRBD1	TRBV7-9	TRBJ2-5	-	TGTGCCAGCAGCGGTTGGACAGGGGTATACCCAGAGACCCAGTACTTC	CASSGWTGVYPETQYF
TRBD1	TRBV27	TRBJ2-1	few	TGTGCCAGCAGTTACAGGGGTCGGTCCTACAATGAGCAGTTCTTC	CASSYRGRSYNEQFF
TRBD2	TRBV5-6	TRBJ2-7	few	TGTGCCAGCAGCTTGGCGGCGGGAGGATCTCACGAGCAGTACTTC	CASSLAAGGSHEQYF
TRBD2	TRBV7-2	TRBJ2-3	-	TGTGCCAGCAGCTCAGGACTAGCGGGAGGCACGCAGTATTTT	CASSSGLAGGTQYF
-	TRBV7-9	TRBJ2-6	medium-sized	TGTGCCAGCAGCACGGCTAGAAACTCTGGGGCCAACGTCCTGACTTTC	CASSTARNSGANVLTF
TRBD2	TRBV5-1	TRBJ2-1	-	TGCGCCAGCAGCTTGGGGGTGACTAGCGGGAGGGATCCCTACAATGAGCAGTTCTTC	CASSLGVTSGRDPYNEQFF
TRBD1	TRBV5-1	TRBJ2-1	few	TGCGCCAGCAGCAGGGGACAGGGGGCCTACAATGAGCAGTTCTTC	CASSRGQGAYNEQFF
-	TRBV29-1	TRBJ2-2	few	TGCAGCGTTGCAGCGGACACCGGGGAGCTGTTTTTT	CSVAADTGELFF
-	TRBV19	TRBJ2-5	-	TGTGCCAGTAGTATTAGGCCCCGGGATCCTGGGACCCAGTACTTC	CASSIRPRDPGTQYF
-	TRBV6-1	TRBJ2-7	-	TGTGCCAGCAGTGTCCTCCACGAGCAGTACTTC	CASSVLHEQYF
-	TRBV21-1	TRBJ1-5	many	TGTGCCAGCAGCAAATTTTCAGGAAATCAGCCCCAGCATTTT	CASSKFSGNQPQHF
-	TRBV7-9	TRBJ2-3	many	TGTGCCAGCAGCACAGGGTCGGGTACGCAGTATTTT	CASSTGSGTQYF
-	TRBV7-2	TRBJ2-7	-	TGTGCCAGCAGCTTTCTGGACAACTACGAGCAGTACTTC	CASSFLDNYEQYF
TRBD1	TRBV18	TRBJ1-5	-	TGTGCCAGCTCGCAGGGACAGGATAGCAATCAGCCCCAGCATTTT	CASSQGQDSNQPQHF
TRBD1	TRBV14	TRBJ2-2	-	TGTGCCAGCAGTCCACAGGGGGCGATCGGCGAGCTGTTTTTT	CASSPQGAIGELFF
TRBD1	TRBV12-5	TRBJ2-1	-	TGTGCTAGTGCCTTCGACAGGGTAGGAAATGAGCAGTTCTTC	CASAFDRVGNEQFF
TRBD2	TRBV5-1	TRBJ2-3	-	TGCGCCAGCAGCTTGGTGGCGGGACTAGCGGGCACAGATACGCAGTATTTT	CASSLVAGLAGTDTQYF
TRBD2	TRBV6-4	TRBJ2-1	-	TGTGCCAGCAGTGATCGAACTAGCGGGAATGAGCAGTTCTTC	CASSDRTSGNEQFF
TRBD1	TRBV7-9	TRBJ1-1	-	TGTGCCAGCAGCCGGACAGGGATTACTGAAGCTTTCTTT	CASSRTGITEAFF
-	TRBV28	TRBJ2-6	-	TGTGCCAGCAGACAGGGCTCTGGGGCCAACGTCCTGACTTTC	CASRQGSGANVLTF